These T cell receptor beta chains were read from a single sample in a study of T cell repertoires in cytomegalovirus infection. These receptors are not linked to any known antigen. TCRdb recomputed calls from the reads with MiXCR, one row per CDR3 protein. The sample comprises about 570,000 distinct CDR3 sequences, around two fifths of which are singletons, and roughly 50% rests with the top ten. The sequencing here drew on cultured PBMCs, taken from culture after CMV antigen stimulation. The receptors come from a human donor in good health (CMV status not recorded). Some clones in this sample may be carry-over from other donors' samples. Each CDR3 is given with its conserved first and last residue. The D gene is left open where the match is weak. The size entry is marked missing in some rows and otherwise reads once, few, many or a size class.

abundance: NA
j_gene: TRBJ1-6
v_gene: TRBV7-2
d_gene: NA
CDR3aa: CASTLQGANSPLHF
CDR3nt: TGTGCCAGCACTCTACAGGGTGCGAATTCACCCCTCCACTTT

abundance: NA
j_gene: TRBJ2-1
v_gene: TRBV6-8
d_gene: TRBD2
CDR3aa: CASGRDSRYNEQFF
CDR3nt: TGTGCCAGCGGGAGGGACTCCAGATACAATGAGCAGTTCTTC

abundance: NA
j_gene: TRBJ1-3
v_gene: TRBV11-2
d_gene: TRBD1
CDR3aa: CASSTYRGESSANTIYF
CDR3nt: TGTGCCAGCAGCACATACAGGGGGGAAAGCTCTGCAAACACCATATATTTT

abundance: many
j_gene: TRBJ1-5
v_gene: TRBV7-2
d_gene: NA
CDR3aa: CASRPTGNSNQPQHF
CDR3nt: TGTGCCAGCAGACCTACAGGGAATAGCAATCAGCCCCAGCATTTT

abundance: NA
j_gene: TRBJ2-1
v_gene: TRBV11-2
d_gene: NA
CDR3aa: CASSTWQGGNEQFF
CDR3nt: TGTGCCAGCAGCACGTGGCAGGGGGGCAATGAGCAGTTCTTC

abundance: NA
j_gene: TRBJ2-2
v_gene: TRBV4-1
d_gene: TRBD2
CDR3aa: CASSPRALARTGELFF
CDR3nt: TGCGCCAGCAGCCCCAGGGCACTAGCGCGTACCGGGGAGCTGTTTTTT

abundance: few
j_gene: TRBJ1-2
v_gene: TRBV7-6
d_gene: TRBD1
CDR3aa: CASSPSGTDDGYTF
CDR3nt: TGTGCCAGCAGCCCGAGTGGGACAGATGATGGCTACACCTTC

abundance: few
j_gene: TRBJ2-2
v_gene: TRBV7-2
d_gene: TRBD2
CDR3aa: CASTRTSGRVNTGELFF
CDR3nt: TGTGCCAGCACCCGGACTAGCGGGAGAGTGAACACCGGGGAGCTGTTTTTT

abundance: many
j_gene: TRBJ1-2
v_gene: TRBV7-2
d_gene: NA
CDR3aa: CASSLGQADGYTF
CDR3nt: TGTGCCAGCAGCTTAGGGCAGGCGGATGGCTACACCTTC

abundance: NA
j_gene: TRBJ2-7
v_gene: TRBV6-1
d_gene: TRBD1
CDR3aa: CASSEVEAPGQGALPYEQYF
CDR3nt: TGTGCCAGCAGTGAAGTCGAAGCTCCGGGACAGGGGGCGCTTCCCTACGAGCAGTACTTC

abundance: NA
j_gene: TRBJ1-6
v_gene: TRBV20-1
d_gene: NA
CDR3aa: CSARDIDSPLHF
CDR3nt: TGCAGTGCTAGAGATATTGATTCACCCCTCCACTTT

abundance: few
j_gene: TRBJ2-3
v_gene: TRBV20-1
d_gene: NA
CDR3aa: CSARSPRANTQYF
CDR3nt: TGCAGTGCTAGGAGCCCGAGGGCCAATACGCAGTATTTT

abundance: NA
j_gene: TRBJ2-4
v_gene: TRBV7-2
d_gene: NA
CDR3aa: CASSLARDRNIQYF
CDR3nt: TGTGCCAGCAGCTTGGCCCGTGATCGGAACATTCAGTACTTC

abundance: NA
j_gene: TRBJ1-2
v_gene: TRBV6-5
d_gene: NA
CDR3aa: CASSETAANYGYTF
CDR3nt: TGTGCCAGCAGTGAGACCGCAGCTAACTATGGCTACACCTTC

abundance: NA
j_gene: TRBJ2-5
v_gene: TRBV20-1
d_gene: NA
CDR3aa: CSAHTGLTQETQYF
CDR3nt: TGCAGTGCCCACACGGGGTTAACGCAGGAGACCCAGTACTTC

abundance: NA
j_gene: TRBJ2-5
v_gene: TRBV27
d_gene: NA
CDR3aa: CASSLGPPETQYF
CDR3nt: TGTGCCAGCAGTTTAGGACCCCCGGAGACCCAGTACTTC

abundance: NA
j_gene: TRBJ1-2
v_gene: TRBV11-2
d_gene: NA
CDR3aa: CASSLENRVGYTF
CDR3nt: TGTGCCAGCAGCTTGGAAAACAGGGTCGGCTACACCTTC

abundance: few
j_gene: TRBJ2-5
v_gene: TRBV7-2
d_gene: NA
CDR3aa: CASSLYGSLTSETQYF
CDR3nt: TGTGCCAGCAGCTTATATGGTAGTCTTACGTCAGAGACCCAGTACTTC

abundance: NA
j_gene: TRBJ2-7
v_gene: TRBV28
d_gene: NA
CDR3aa: CASSPTGGGAARSYEQYF
CDR3nt: TGTGCCAGCAGTCCTACGGGAGGGGGCGCGGCGCGGTCCTACGAGCAGTACTTC

abundance: few
j_gene: TRBJ1-4
v_gene: TRBV7-2
d_gene: NA
CDR3aa: CASSPERANEKLFF
CDR3nt: TGTGCCAGCAGCCCCGAGAGGGCTAATGAAAAACTGTTTTTT

abundance: many
j_gene: TRBJ2-1
v_gene: TRBV7-2
d_gene: NA
CDR3aa: CASSLGATYNEQFF
CDR3nt: TGTGCCAGCAGCTTAGGTGCGACTTACAATGAGCAGTTCTTC

abundance: many
j_gene: TRBJ1-3
v_gene: TRBV7-2
d_gene: TRBD1
CDR3aa: CASSLEGGAENTIYF
CDR3nt: TGTGCCAGCAGCTTAGAAGGGGGCGCCGAAAACACCATATATTTT

abundance: few
j_gene: TRBJ2-1
v_gene: TRBV7-2
d_gene: TRBD2
CDR3aa: CASSPRYPGGRDNEQFF
CDR3nt: TGTGCCAGCAGTCCGAGGTATCCGGGAGGGCGAGACAATGAGCAGTTCTTC

abundance: NA
j_gene: TRBJ2-7
v_gene: TRBV15
d_gene: TRBD1
CDR3aa: CATRRWDRVDEQYF
CDR3nt: TGTGCCACCAGACGGTGGGACAGGGTCGACGAGCAGTACTTC

abundance: NA
j_gene: TRBJ2-7
v_gene: TRBV20-1
d_gene: TRBD1
CDR3aa: CSAGDRGYEQYF
CDR3nt: TGCAGTGCTGGGGACAGGGGGTACGAGCAGTACTTC

abundance: few
j_gene: TRBJ2-7
v_gene: TRBV6-6
d_gene: NA
CDR3aa: CTSSPSIAYEQYF
CDR3nt: TGTACCAGCAGCCCAAGTATCGCGTACGAGCAGTACTTC

abundance: few
j_gene: TRBJ1-1
v_gene: TRBV28
d_gene: NA
CDR3aa: CASSLSGGGTEAFF
CDR3nt: TGTGCCAGCAGTTTATCTGGGGGGGGCACTGAAGCTTTCTTT

abundance: NA
j_gene: TRBJ2-7
v_gene: TRBV19
d_gene: TRBD1
CDR3aa: CASGRDRGYEQYF
CDR3nt: TGTGCCAGTGGACGGGACAGGGGTTACGAGCAGTACTTC

abundance: once
j_gene: TRBJ1-1
v_gene: TRBV19
d_gene: NA
CDR3aa: CASSRTEMNTEAFF
CDR3nt: TGTGCCAGTAGTAGAACAGAAATGAACACTGAAGCTTTCTTT

abundance: NA
j_gene: TRBJ1-1
v_gene: TRBV19
d_gene: NA
CDR3aa: CASTASGTASLKAFF
CDR3nt: TGTGCCAGTACTGCATCCGGGACGGCATCCTTGAAGGCTTTCTTT

abundance: few
j_gene: TRBJ2-4
v_gene: TRBV20-1
d_gene: TRBD2
CDR3aa: CSARDLAGLAKNIQYF
CDR3nt: TGCAGTGCTAGAGACCTAGCGGGGTTAGCCAAAAACATTCAGTACTTC

abundance: NA
j_gene: TRBJ2-1
v_gene: TRBV11-2
d_gene: NA
CDR3aa: CASTQSGAEQFF
CDR3nt: TGTGCCAGCACCCAGTCGGGGGCTGAGCAGTTCTTC

abundance: NA
j_gene: TRBJ1-1
v_gene: TRBV19
d_gene: NA
CDR3aa: CASTKRWEGAFF
CDR3nt: TGTGCCAGTACCAAACGGTGGGAGGGTGCTTTCTTT

abundance: NA
j_gene: TRBJ2-5
v_gene: TRBV19
d_gene: TRBD2
CDR3aa: CASKGLGQETQYF
CDR3nt: TGTGCCAGTAAGGGACTAGGGCAAGAGACCCAGTACTTC

abundance: NA
j_gene: TRBJ2-1
v_gene: TRBV7-6
d_gene: TRBD2
CDR3aa: CASSLELGGNGYQFF
CDR3nt: TGTGCCAGCAGCTTAGAATTGGGAGGGAACGGTTACCAGTTCTTC

abundance: NA
j_gene: TRBJ1-1
v_gene: TRBV6-6
d_gene: NA
CDR3aa: CASKAGPITEAFF
CDR3nt: TGTGCCAGCAAGGCGGGCCCCATCACTGAAGCTTTCTTT

abundance: NA
j_gene: TRBJ2-4
v_gene: TRBV2
d_gene: NA
CDR3aa: CASFPGTAKNIQYF
CDR3nt: TGTGCCAGCTTCCCAGGTACAGCCAAAAACATTCAGTACTTC

abundance: few
j_gene: TRBJ1-1
v_gene: TRBV19
d_gene: NA
CDR3aa: CASSELQGRPMNTEAFF
CDR3nt: TGTGCCAGTAGCGAATTACAGGGTCGGCCGATGAACACTGAAGCTTTCTTT

abundance: NA
j_gene: TRBJ2-4
v_gene: TRBV13
d_gene: NA
CDR3aa: CASSLGTAWRMNIQYF
CDR3nt: TGTGCCAGCAGCTTAGGGACAGCGTGGAGGATGAACATTCAGTACTTC

abundance: many
j_gene: TRBJ2-5
v_gene: TRBV7-2
d_gene: NA
CDR3aa: CASSFGTTKTQYF
CDR3nt: TGTGCCAGCAGCTTTGGGACAACGAAGACCCAGTACTTC